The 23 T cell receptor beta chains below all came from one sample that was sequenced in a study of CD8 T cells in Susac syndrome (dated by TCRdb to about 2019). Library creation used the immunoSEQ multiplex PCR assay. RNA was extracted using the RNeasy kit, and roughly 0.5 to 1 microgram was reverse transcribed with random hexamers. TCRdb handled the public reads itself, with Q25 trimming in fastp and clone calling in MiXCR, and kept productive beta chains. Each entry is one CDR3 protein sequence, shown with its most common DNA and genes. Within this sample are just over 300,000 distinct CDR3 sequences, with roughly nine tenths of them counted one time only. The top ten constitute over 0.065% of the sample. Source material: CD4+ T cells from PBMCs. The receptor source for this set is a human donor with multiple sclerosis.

Here the CDR3 reads CASSLYLAGVNEQFF. Written as DNA, the CDR3 is TGTGCCAGCAGTTTATACCTAGCGGGAGTTAATGAGCAGTTCTTC. V and J are TRBV12-3 or TRBV12-4 and TRBJ2-1; 10 bases align to TRBD2. CDR3 size: 15 residues. V shed 2 bases and J 7 bases; nucleotides not matched to a gene: 5.

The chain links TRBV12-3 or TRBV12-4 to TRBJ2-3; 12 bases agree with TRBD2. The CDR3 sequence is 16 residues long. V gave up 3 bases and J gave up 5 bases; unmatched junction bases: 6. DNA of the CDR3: TGTGCCAGCAGTTTTAGGCTAGCGGGGGGGATAGATACGCAGTATTTT. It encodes CASSFRLAGGIDTQYF.

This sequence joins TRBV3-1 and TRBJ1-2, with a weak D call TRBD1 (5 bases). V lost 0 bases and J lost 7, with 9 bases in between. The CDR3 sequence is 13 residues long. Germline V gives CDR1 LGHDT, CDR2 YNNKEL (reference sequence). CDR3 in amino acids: CASSQDRASGYTF. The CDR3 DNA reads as TGTGCCAGCAGCCAAGACAGGGCAAGTGGCTACACCTTC.

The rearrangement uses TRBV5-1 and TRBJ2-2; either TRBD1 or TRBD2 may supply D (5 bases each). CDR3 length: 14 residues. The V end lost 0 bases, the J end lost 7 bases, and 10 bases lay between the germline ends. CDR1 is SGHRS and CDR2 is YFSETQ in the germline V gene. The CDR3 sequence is CASSLVGDRGELFF. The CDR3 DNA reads TGCGCCAGCAGCTTGGTTGGGGACCGCGGGGAGCTGTTTTTT.

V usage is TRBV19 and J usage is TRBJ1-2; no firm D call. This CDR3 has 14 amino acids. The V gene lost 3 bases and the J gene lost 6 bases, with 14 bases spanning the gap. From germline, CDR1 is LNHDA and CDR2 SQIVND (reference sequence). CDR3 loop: CASSIDGKRHGYTF. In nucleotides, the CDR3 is TGTGCCAGTAGTATCGACGGTAAACGACATGGCTACACCTTC.

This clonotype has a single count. The CDR3 coding sequence is TGTGCCAGCAGTGTCCTAGCTAACAATGAGCAGTTCTTC. Translating gives CASSVLANNEQFF. The rearrangement joins TRBV2 to TRBJ2-1; D possibly corresponds to TRBD2 (5 bases). V was cut by 4 bases and J by 5 bases, with 9 bases left in between. The CDR3 is 13 amino acids. Germline-derived CDR1 and CDR2 are SNHLY and FYNNEI. The variable domain in full, with the rest retrieved from reference TRBV2 and TRBJ2-1, is EPEVTQTPSHQVTQMGQEVILRCVPISNHLYFYWYRQILGQKVEFLVSFYNNEISEKSEIFDDQFSVERPDGSNFTLKIRSTKLEDSAMYFCASSVLANNEQFFGPGTRLTVL.

CDR3 amino acids: CASKVARLQETQYF. CDR3 sequence (DNA): TGTGCCAGCAAAGTCGCAAGATTACAAGAGACCCAGTACTTC. The chain has TRBV2 and TRBJ2-5; D ambiguous. Between the trimmed V and J ends, which lost 7 bases and 2 bases, there was a span of 14 bases. The CDR3 has 14 residues. CDR1 and CDR2 (germline): SNHLY, FYNNEI.

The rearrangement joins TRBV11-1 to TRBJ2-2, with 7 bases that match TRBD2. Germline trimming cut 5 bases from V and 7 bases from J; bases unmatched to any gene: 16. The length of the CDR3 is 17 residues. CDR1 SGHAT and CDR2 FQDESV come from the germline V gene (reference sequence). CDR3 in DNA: TGTGCCAGCAGCGCTGCCCACCGGGGGGTACCGAGCGGGGAGCTGTTTTTT. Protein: CASSAAHRGVPSGELFF.

The CDR3 loop is CSVAKASGEKLFF. The CDR3 DNA reads as TGCAGCGTTGCTAAAGCCTCAGGTGAAAAACTGTTTTTT. The chain carries TRBV29-1 and TRBJ1-4; no firm D call. The CDR3 covers 13 residues. V shed 4 bases and J shed 7 bases, with 13 bases lying between them. Germline loops: CDR1 SQVTM, CDR2 ANQGSEA.

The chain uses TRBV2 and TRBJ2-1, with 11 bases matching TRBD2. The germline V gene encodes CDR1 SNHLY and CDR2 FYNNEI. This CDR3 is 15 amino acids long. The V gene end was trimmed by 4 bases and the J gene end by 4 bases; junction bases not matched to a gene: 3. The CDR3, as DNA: TGTGCCAGCAGTGGGGGACTAGCGGTTTACAATGAGCAGTTCTTC. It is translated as CASSGGLAVYNEQFF.

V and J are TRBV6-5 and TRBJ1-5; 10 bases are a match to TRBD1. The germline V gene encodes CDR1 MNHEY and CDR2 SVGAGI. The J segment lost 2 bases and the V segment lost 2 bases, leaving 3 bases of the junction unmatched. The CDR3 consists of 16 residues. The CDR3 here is CASSYGGTGGNQPQHF. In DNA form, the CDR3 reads TGTGCCAGCAGTTACGGCGGGACAGGGGGCAATCAGCCCCAGCATTTT.

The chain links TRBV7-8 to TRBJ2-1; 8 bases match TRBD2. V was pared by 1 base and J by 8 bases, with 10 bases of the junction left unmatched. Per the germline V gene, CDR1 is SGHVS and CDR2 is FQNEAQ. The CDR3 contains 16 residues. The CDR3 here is CASSLEDRGGYHEQFF. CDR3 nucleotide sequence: TGTGCCAGCAGCTTAGAGGACCGGGGGGGCTATCATGAGCAGTTCTTC.

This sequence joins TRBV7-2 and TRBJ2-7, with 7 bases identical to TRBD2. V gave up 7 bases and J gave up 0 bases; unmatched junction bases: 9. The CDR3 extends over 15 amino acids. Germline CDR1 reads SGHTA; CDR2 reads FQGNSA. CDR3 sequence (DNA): TGTGCCAGCACCCACGCCGGGGGGAACTCCTACGAGCAGTACTTC. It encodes CASTHAGGNSYEQYF.

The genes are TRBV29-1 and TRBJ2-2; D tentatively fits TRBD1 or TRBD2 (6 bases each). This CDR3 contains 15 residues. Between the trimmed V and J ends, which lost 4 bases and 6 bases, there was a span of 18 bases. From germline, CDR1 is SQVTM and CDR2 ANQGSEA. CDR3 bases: TGCAGCGTTGGGACCCTCGGGGGCAAGGCCGGGGAGCTGTTTTTT. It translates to CSVGTLGGKAGELFF.

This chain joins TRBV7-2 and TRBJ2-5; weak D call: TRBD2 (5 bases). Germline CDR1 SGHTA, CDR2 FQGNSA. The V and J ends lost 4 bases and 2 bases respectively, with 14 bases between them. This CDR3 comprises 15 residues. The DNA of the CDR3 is TGTGCCAGCAGCTCCTTCCGGGGTTGGCAAGAGACCCAGTACTTC. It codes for CASSSFRGWQETQYF.

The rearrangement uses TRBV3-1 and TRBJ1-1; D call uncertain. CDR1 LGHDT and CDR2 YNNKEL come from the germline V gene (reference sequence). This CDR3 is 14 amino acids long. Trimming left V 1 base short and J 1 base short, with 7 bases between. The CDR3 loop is CASSQGTSNTEAFF. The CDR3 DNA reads TGTGCCAGCAGCCAAGGAACGTCGAACACTGAAGCTTTCTTT.

CDR3 protein: CATGHYNEQFF. The CDR3 DNA reads TGTGCCACGGGACATTACAATGAGCAGTTCTTC. The chain uses TRBV30 and TRBJ2-1, with D possibly being TRBD1 (6 bases). This CDR3 comprises 11 residues. In germline, CDR1 is GTSNPN, CDR2 SVGIG (reference sequence). V dropped 8 bases and J dropped 4 bases, with 9 bases sitting between them.

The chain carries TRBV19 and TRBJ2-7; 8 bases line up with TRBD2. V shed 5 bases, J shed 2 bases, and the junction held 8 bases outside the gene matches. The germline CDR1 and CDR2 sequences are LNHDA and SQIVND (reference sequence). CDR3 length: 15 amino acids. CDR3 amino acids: CASSLTSGDPYEQYF. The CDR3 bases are TGTGCCAGTAGTTTAACTAGCGGAGATCCCTACGAGCAGTACTTC.

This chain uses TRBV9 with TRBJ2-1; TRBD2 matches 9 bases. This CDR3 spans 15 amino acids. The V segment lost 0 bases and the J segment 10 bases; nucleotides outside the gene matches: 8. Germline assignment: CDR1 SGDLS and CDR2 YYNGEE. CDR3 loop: CASSVGTSAFSEQFF. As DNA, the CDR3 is TGTGCCAGCAGCGTAGGGACTAGCGCCTTCAGCGAGCAGTTCTTC. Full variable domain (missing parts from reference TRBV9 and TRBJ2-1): DSGVTQTPKHLITATGQRVTLRCSPRSGDLSVYWYQQSLDQGLQFLIQYYNGEERAKGNILERFSAQQFPDLHSELNLSSLELGDSALYFCASSVGTSAFSEQFFGPGTRLTVL.

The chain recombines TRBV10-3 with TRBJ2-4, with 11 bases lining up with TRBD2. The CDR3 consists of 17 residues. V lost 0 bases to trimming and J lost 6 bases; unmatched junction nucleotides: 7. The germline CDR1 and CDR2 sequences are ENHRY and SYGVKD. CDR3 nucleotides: TGTGCCATCAGTGAGTCGGCTAGCGGGGGGTCTCGAAACATTCAGTACTTC. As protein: CAISESASGGSRNIQYF.

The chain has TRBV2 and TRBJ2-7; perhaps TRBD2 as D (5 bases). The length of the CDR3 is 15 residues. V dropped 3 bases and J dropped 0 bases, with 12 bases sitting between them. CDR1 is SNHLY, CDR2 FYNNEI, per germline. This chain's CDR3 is CASSEQEVHSYEQYF. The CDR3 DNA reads TGTGCCAGCAGTGAGCAGGAGGTCCACTCCTACGAGCAGTACTTC.

The CDR3 DNA reads as TGTGCCAGCGGCGGGGCGGTGAACACTGAAGCTTTCTTT. Translation: CASGGAVNTEAFF. V is TRBV7-9 and J is TRBJ1-1, with D possibly being TRBD1 (5 bases). V lost 8 bases and J lost 0, with 10 bases in between. The CDR3 loop spans 13 amino acids. CDR1 and CDR2 (germline): SEHNR, FQNEAQ (reference sequence). The variable domain in full, with the rest retrieved from reference TRBV7-9 and TRBJ1-1, is DTGVSQNPRHKITKRGQNVTFRCDPISEHNRLYWYRQTLGQGPEFLTYFQNEAQLEKSRLLSDRFSAERPKGSFSTLEIQRTEQGDSAMYLCASGGAVNTEAFFGQGTRLTVV.

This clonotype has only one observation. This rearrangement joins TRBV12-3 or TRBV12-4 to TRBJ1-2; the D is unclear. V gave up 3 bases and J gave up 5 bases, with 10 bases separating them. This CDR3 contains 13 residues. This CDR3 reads CASSFAGLYGYTF. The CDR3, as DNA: TGTGCCAGCAGTTTCGCGGGTCTGTATGGCTACACCTTC.